The 16 T cell receptor beta chains reported below all come from one sample, sequenced in a study of resident and recirculating memory T cells in vitiligo. Produced via immunoSEQ multiplex PCR; TCRdb's table is partial and in-frame only. The sample lists tens of thousands of clones, more than 85% seen once, with around 4.9% in the top ten. The sequenced sample consisted of blood. These receptors were taken from a male donor with vitiligo.

The rearrangement joins TRBV9 to TRBJ2-3, with a possible D match to TRBD2 (7 bases). The germline V gene encodes CDR1 SGDLS and CDR2 YYNGEE. Trimming removed 6 bases from V and 8 bases from J, with 22 bases in between. The CDR3 length is 15 residues. The CDR3 is CASMIGGEKRGTQYF. Here the CDR3 DNA reads TGTGCCAGCATGATCGGGGGCGAAAAGCGGGGTACGCAGTATTTT.

The chain uses TRBV7-8 and TRBJ1-1; possibly TRBD1 for D (6 bases). This CDR3 region has 16 residues. V was trimmed by 3 bases and J by 2 bases, leaving 16 bases between them. Germline V gives CDR1 SGHVS, CDR2 FQNEAQ. The CDR3 region is CASSFKTVRGNTEAFF. CDR3 coding DNA: TGTGCCAGCAGCTTTAAGACAGTCAGGGGAAACACTGAAGCTTTCTTT.

The rearrangement uses TRBV7-3 and TRBJ2-1, with D maybe TRBD1 (6 bases). Germline V gene sequence: CDR1 SGHTA, CDR2 FQGTGA. Trimming shortened V by 5 bases and J by 2 bases, and 16 bases separated the two germline ends. The CDR3 spans 16 residues. The CDR3 reads CASSPQGRDTYNEQFF. CDR3 bases: TGTGCCAGCAGCCCCCAGGGTCGGGACACCTACAATGAGCAGTTCTTC.

The rearrangement links TRBV5-1 to TRBJ1-1, with TRBD1 matching over 7 bases. The length of the CDR3 is 16 residues. Germline V gives CDR1 SGHRS, CDR2 YFSETQ. V lost 5 bases, J lost 1 base, and 11 bases stayed unmatched. This CDR3 reads CASSPTGHPTNTEAFF. The CDR3 DNA is TGCGCCAGCAGTCCGACAGGGCACCCAACGAACACTGAAGCTTTCTTT. Complete variable domain (other parts from reference TRBV5-1 and TRBJ1-1): KAGVTQTPRYLIKTRGQQVTLSCSPISGHRSVSWYQQTPGQGLQFLFEYFSETQRNKGNFPGRFSGRQFSNSRSEMNVSTLELGDSALYLCASSPTGHPTNTEAFFGQGTRLTVV.

The chain recombines TRBV28 with TRBJ1-2; possible D gene TRBD1, 6 bases. This CDR3 is built from 12 residues. Trimming took 6 bases from V and 8 from J, leaving 13 bases between them. Germline lookup yields CDR1 MDHEN and CDR2 SYDVKM. CDR3 in amino acids: CASRTGRIGYTF. CDR3 nucleotides: TGTGCCAGCAGAACAGGGAGAATAGGCTACACCTTC.

The chain joins TRBV7-8 to TRBJ2-2, with TRBD1 identical over 9 bases. The V and J ends lost 8 bases and 8 bases, in that order; junction bases with no gene match: 9. CDR3 length: 14 amino acids. The germline CDR1 and CDR2 sequences are SGHVS and FQNEAQ. The CDR3 region has the DNA TGTGCCAGCCTGGCTACAGGGGGCCCGGGGGAGCTGTTTTTT. Translated, it gives CASLATGGPGELFF.

A single count supports this clone. V is TRBV11-2 and J is TRBJ2-1, with D tentatively TRBD2 (6 bases). This CDR3 comprises 15 residues. CDR1 and CDR2 from the germline V gene are SGHAT and FQNNGV. V gave up 5 bases and J gave up 7 bases, with 18 bases separating them. The CDR3 region is CASSPERLGGNEQFF. The CDR3 DNA reads TGTGCCAGCAGCCCCGAACGACTAGGCGGGAATGAGCAGTTCTTC.

This CDR3 reads CASSLGQGLTGELFF. CDR3 in DNA: TGCGCCAGCAGCTTGGGACAGGGGCTCACCGGGGAGCTGTTTTTT. The rearrangement joins TRBV5-1 to TRBJ2-2, with 8 bases that match TRBD1. The CDR3 consists of 15 residues. Trimming removed 0 bases from V and 4 bases from J; junction bases left unmatched: 2. CDR1 is SGHRS and CDR2 is YFSETQ in the germline V gene.

The V call is TRBV6-6, the J call TRBJ2-7; the D gene is possibly TRBD1 (6 bases). V was pared by 3 bases and J by 1 base, with 10 bases between. Germline V gives CDR1 MNHNY, CDR2 SVGAGI (reference sequence). The CDR3 is 14 amino acids. CDR3 sequence reads: CASSYSDSSYEQYF. The CDR3 DNA reads as TGTGCCAGCAGTTATTCGGACAGTTCCTACGAGCAGTACTTC.

The chain links TRBV19 to TRBJ1-5, with D possibly TRBD1 on 5 matching bases. CDR1 and CDR2 (germline): LNHDA, SQIVND (reference sequence). The CDR3 extends over 14 amino acids. V lost 6 bases and J 7 bases, leaving 16 bases between the germline ends. The chain's CDR3 is CASSLGVFGQPQHF. CDR3 nucleotide sequence: TGTGCCAGTAGCTTAGGGGTTTTCGGGCAGCCCCAGCATTTT.

This sequence joins TRBV5-8 and TRBJ2-2, with TRBD1 matching 12 bases. Germline-derived CDR1 and CDR2 are SGHTS and YDEGEE. J gave up 3 bases and V 4 bases, and 7 bases lay outside the gene matches. This CDR3 has 17 amino acids. CDR3: CASSLGQGALDTGELFF. CDR3 DNA sequence: TGTGCCAGCAGCCTGGGACAGGGGGCGCTGGACACCGGGGAGCTGTTTTTT.

The chain combines TRBV6-5 with TRBJ1-2, with D hard to call. CDR1 and CDR2 (germline): MNHEY, SVGAGI. This CDR3 has 11 residues. V was shortened by 4 bases and J by 8 bases, with 8 bases between the two germline ends. The CDR3 coding sequence is TGTGCCAGCAGTTCCGCGAAGGGCTACACCTTC. Translating gives CASSSAKGYTF.

The rearrangement joins TRBV11-2 to TRBJ2-3; possibly TRBD1 for D (5 bases). V was trimmed by 5 bases and J by 3 bases, leaving 6 bases between them. This CDR3 is built from 12 residues. Germline loops: CDR1 SGHAT, CDR2 FQNNGV. The CDR3 protein is CASSKGTDTQYF. The CDR3 DNA follows: TGTGCCAGCAGCAAGGGGACAGATACGCAGTATTTT.

In DNA, the CDR3 is TGTGCCAGCAGCTTAGCGAATAGTAACGGAAAACTGTTTTTT. Encoded protein: CASSLANSNGKLFF. V gene TRBV7-2 combines with J gene TRBJ1-4; unclear D gene. Germline assignment: CDR1 SGHTA and CDR2 FQGNSA. With 0 bases removed from V and 10 bases from J, the gap between germline ends came to 12 bases. The length of the CDR3 is 14 residues.

This clone showed up just once. V gene TRBV28 combines with J gene TRBJ1-2, with 7 bases matching TRBD1. CDR3 length equals 13 residues. Germline CDR1 is MDHEN and CDR2 is SYDVKM. V was clipped by 6 bases and J by 3 bases; unmatched bases: 4. CDR3 loop: CASRPTGDYGYTF. The CDR3 coding sequence is TGTGCCAGCAGGCCCACAGGGGACTATGGCTACACCTTC.

The table lists this clone with a count of one. The genes are TRBV4-3 and TRBJ1-5; 8 bases are a match to TRBD1. This CDR3 is built from 18 residues. V was pared by 1 base and J by 3 bases, with 11 bases of the junction left unmatched. Germline loops: CDR1 LGHNA, CDR2 YSLEER. The CDR3 loop is CASSQAFARGRFNQPQHF. The CDR3 DNA sequence: TGCGCCAGCAGCCAAGCTTTCGCCAGGGGGCGATTCAATCAGCCCCAGCATTTT.